The 15 T cell receptor beta chains listed next were all sequenced from one sample in a study of regulatory T cells in long-lasting Graves disease. Noted time point: newly diagnosed GD, antithyroid drugs for less than 3 months. Generation of the TCR library employed RNA extracted from PBMCs. The authors built TCR beta libraries using iRepertoire HTBI primers and Arm-PCR of CDR3 regions. TCRdb re-called the multiplex PCR reads with MiXCR, one entry per CDR3 protein. The sample carries roughly 250,000 distinct CDR3 sequences, around a sixth recorded once. This same sample was also part of a study on T cells in Graves' hyperthyroidism and ophthalmopathy.

The specimen was peripheral blood mononuclear cells (PBMCs), collected at new diagnosis, from a patient treated with antithyroid drugs. These receptors were collected from a woman aged 30 to 39 with Graves disease.

This clonotype appeared many times. The V gene is TRBV4-1, the J gene TRBJ1-2, with D perhaps matching TRBD1 (5 bases). Looked up from germline, CDR1 is MGHRA and CDR2 is YSYEKL. V was trimmed by 1 base and J by 5 bases, leaving 11 bases between them. CDR3 length equals 14 residues. As DNA, the CDR3 is TGCGCCAGCAGCCAAGTGAGGGGCGAGTATGGCTACACCTTC. The encoded protein is CASSQVRGEYGYTF.

On this clonotype: A much bigger clone sits one base away, suggesting this may be a read error. In nucleotides, the CDR3 is TGTGCCAGCTCACCACGGGGACAGGATGCCTATGGCTGCACCTTC. Translation gives CASSPRGQDAYGCTF. The rearrangement uses TRBV18 and TRBJ1-2; 8 bases fit TRBD1. CDR3 length equals 15 residues. Germline V CDR1 and CDR2: KGHSH, LQKENI.

V usage is TRBV5-4 and J usage is TRBJ1-4; 12 bases agree with TRBD1. The CDR3 loop spans 17 amino acids. Trimming cost V 4 bases and J 7 bases; bases outside gene matches: 11. The germline V gene encodes CDR1 SGHNT and CDR2 YYREEE (reference sequence). Written as DNA, the CDR3 is TGTGCCAGCAGCCCGAGTGGGACAGGGGGCTTGAGTGAAAAACTGTTTTTT. Its protein product is CASSPSGTGGLSEKLFF.

This clonotype was recorded many times. This chain joins TRBV6-1 and TRBJ1-2, with 10 positions matching TRBD1. With 5 bases clipped from V and 4 bases from J, the junction kept 4 bases outside the gene matches. Per the germline V gene, CDR1 is MNHNS and CDR2 is SASEGT. The CDR3 is 14 residues long. CDR3 nucleotide sequence: TGTGCCAGCAGTCACGGACAGGGGGGCTATGGCTACACCTTC. This codes for CASSHGQGGYGYTF.

This clonotype was observed many times. The chain has TRBV20-1 and TRBJ1-1; D call uncertain. The germline V and J ends were trimmed by 5 bases and 7 bases, with 8 bases remaining between them. The CDR3 spans 10 residues. CDR1 DFQATT and CDR2 SNEGSKA come from the germline V gene (reference sequence). The CDR3 bases are TGCAGTGCTTCCCACCTTGAAGCTTTCTTT. Amino acids: CSASHLEAFF.

This chain joins TRBV19 and TRBJ1-1; perhaps TRBD1 as D (5 bases). Germline CDR1 is LNHDA and CDR2 is SQIVND (reference sequence). V lost 3 bases to trimming and J lost 5 bases, with 22 bases between them. The CDR3 covers 17 residues. CDR3 sequence reads: CASSMGVWRQGVTEAFF. In nucleotides, the CDR3 is TGTGCCAGTAGTATGGGAGTATGGCGTCAGGGAGTAACTGAAGCTTTCTTT.

This clonotype was observed at least ten times. The V call is TRBV3-1, the J call TRBJ1-2; D not resolved. Germline V CDR1 and CDR2: LGHDT, YNNKEL (reference sequence). The V end was cut by 4 bases, the J end by 5 bases, with 17 bases between. The length of the CDR3 is 15 residues. CDR3 residues: CASSPGPAEFYGYTF. Written as DNA, the CDR3 is TGTGCCAGCAGCCCCGGACCGGCTGAATTTTATGGCTACACCTTC.

In the case of this clonotype: At one of its ends the junction is not consistent with the germline gene, which may arise from a read error. The CDR3 here is CAGSLQGLRGETQYF. The DNA of the CDR3 is TGTGCCGGCAGCCTACAGGGGCTCCGTGGGGAGACCCAGTACTTC. The chain is built from TRBV5-5 and TRBJ2-5; TRBD1 matches 7 bases. This CDR3 region has 15 residues. Germline loops: CDR1 SGHKS, CDR2 YYEKEE (reference sequence).

In regard to this clonotype: A much larger clone sits a single nucleotide away, making a read error possible. The chain recombines TRBV20-1 with TRBJ2-1; tentative D call: TRBD1 (5 bases). Germline lookup yields CDR1 DFQATT and CDR2 SNEGSKA (reference sequence). The CDR3 contains 12 residues. The CDR3 sequence: CNARGHGWEQFF. The CDR3, as DNA: TGCAATGCTAGGGGTCACGGGTGGGAGCAGTTCTTC.

This clonotype was counted ten times or more. The rearrangement joins TRBV5-1 to TRBJ2-1; weak D call: TRBD2 (5 bases). Trimming stripped 2 bases from V and 8 bases from J, with 14 bases between. There are 14 residues in the CDR3. Germline V gives CDR1 SGHRS, CDR2 YFSETQ. The CDR3 loop reads CASSFEGPRYEQFF. CDR3 in DNA: TGCGCCAGCAGCTTTGAGGGTCCAAGGTATGAGCAGTTCTTC.

The CDR3: CASGRTGNTGELFF. Written as DNA, the CDR3 is TGTGCTAGTGGTCGTACAGGAAACACCGGGGAGCTGTTTTTT. V and J are TRBV12-5 and TRBJ2-2, with D possibly matching TRBD1 (5 bases). With 5 bases removed from V and 2 bases from J, the gap between germline ends came to 9 bases. Germline values: CDR1 LGHNT, CDR2 FRNRAP. The length of the CDR3 is 14 residues.

This clonotype was found many times. The chain links TRBV18 to TRBJ1-4, with TRBD1 matching 9 bases. Germline V gene data show CDR1 as KGHSH and CDR2 as LQKENI. This CDR3 has 15 amino acids. The V and J ends lost 3 bases and 6 bases, in that order; junction bases with no gene match: 5. The CDR3 here is CASSPQGQGDEKLFF. The CDR3 region has the DNA TGTGCCAGCTCACCCCAGGGACAGGGAGATGAAAAACTGTTTTTT.

This clonotype was observed many times. The rearrangement links TRBV7-2 to TRBJ2-3; D not resolved. The CDR3 runs to 11 residues. Germline CDR1 is SGHTA and CDR2 is FQGNSA. The V gene lost 6 bases and the J gene lost 3 bases, with 4 bases spanning the gap. The CDR3, as DNA: TGTGCCAGCAGTGTTACAGATACGCAGTATTTT. The encoded protein is CASSVTDTQYF.

Many counts were recorded for this clonotype. The chain uses TRBV11-2 and TRBJ2-3, with 9 bases fitting TRBD2. Germline loops: CDR1 SGHAT, CDR2 FQNNGV. The CDR3 totals 18 residues. With 1 base clipped from V and 4 bases from J, the junction kept 12 bases outside the gene matches. In DNA, the CDR3 is TGTGCCAGCAGCTTAGGCCGTGGGCGGGGGGGCAGCGCAGATACGCAGTATTTT. It translates to CASSLGRGRGGSADTQYF. Based on the CDR3 plus reference TRBV11-2 and TRBJ2-3, the full variable domain is EAGVAQSPRYKIIEKRQSVAFWCNPISGHATLYWYQQILGQGPKLLIQFQNNGVVDDSQLPKDRFSAERLKGVDSTLKIQPAKLEDSAVYLCASSLGRGRGGSADTQYFGPGTRLTVL.

This clonotype has at least ten counts. The chain has TRBV29-1 and TRBJ2-7, with 7 bases identical to TRBD2. The CDR3 extends over 12 amino acids. After removal of 5 bases from V and 3 bases from J, the junction contained 4 bases not matched to a gene. The V gene's germline CDR1 is SQVTM and CDR2 ANQGSEA. CDR3 coding DNA: TGCAGCGTTTGGGAGGGGAGCTACGAGCAGTACTTC. Translating it yields CSVWEGSYEQYF.